The 13 T cell receptor beta chains listed next were all sequenced from one sample in a study of OX40 agonist ivuxolimab in advanced cancers. Here immunoSEQ multiplex PCR was the method, and the copy in TCRdb shows in-frame clones only, minus some. The data show some 95,000 clones, approximately 85% seen once. Here the sequenced sample was CD4+ or CD8+ T cells sorted from blood, taken in a trial of the OX40 agonist ivuxolimab. Every receptor here comes from an adult with an advanced solid tumor such as melanoma, head and neck, liver or kidney cancer.

The J gene is TRBJ2-1, the V gene TRBV9; TRBD1 or TRBD2 may be the D gene (5 bases each). Trimming pared 0 bases from V and 2 bases from J, leaving 9 bases between. Per germline, CDR1 SGDLS and CDR2 YYNGEE. The CDR3 spans 15 residues. This chain's CDR3 is CASSVAGLPYNEQFF. The CDR3 region has the DNA TGTGCCAGCAGCGTAGCGGGGCTCCCCTACAATGAGCAGTTCTTC.

V is TRBV30 and J is TRBJ2-5, with 8 bases aligning to TRBD2. The CDR3 extends over 15 amino acids. Germline V gene data show CDR1 as GTSNPN and CDR2 as SVGIG (reference sequence). V lost 0 bases, J lost 6 bases, and 9 bases stayed unmatched. The CDR3 coding sequence is TGTGCCTGGAGTGTACCGGGGACTAGACGGAAGACCCAGTACTTC. As protein: CAWSVPGTRRKTQYF.

The chain links TRBV5-1 to TRBJ2-7, with D perhaps matching TRBD1 or TRBD2 (5 bases each). CDR3 size: 14 residues. Between the trimmed V and J ends, which lost 3 bases and 7 bases, there was a span of 17 bases. The V gene's germline CDR1 is SGHRS and CDR2 YFSETQ. For the CDR3, the DNA is TGCGCCAGCAGCTGGGGTAGAGGGACCCGGGAGCAGTACTTC. This encodes CASSWGRGTREQYF. Looking up the rest from reference TRBV5-1 and TRBJ2-7 gives the full variable domain: KAGVTQTPRYLIKTRGQQVTLSCSPISGHRSVSWYQQTPGQGLQFLFEYFSETQRNKGNFPGRFSGRQFSNSRSEMNVSTLELGDSALYLCASSWGRGTREQYFGPGTRLTVT.

The gene calls are TRBV6-1 and TRBJ2-3; 7 bases match TRBD2. This CDR3 is 15 amino acids long. Germline values: CDR1 MNHNS, CDR2 SASEGT. Unmatched junction bases numbered 13, after V lost 11 bases and J lost 2 bases. The CDR3 protein is CAGKGPGTNTDTQYF. The CDR3 nucleotides are TGTGCCGGAAAGGGACCCGGGACTAACACAGATACGCAGTATTTT.

The chain has TRBV6-5 and TRBJ2-5, with D possibly matching TRBD2 (6 bases). The germline V and J ends were trimmed by 6 bases and 5 bases, with 13 bases remaining between them. Per germline, CDR1 MNHEY and CDR2 SVGAGI. This CDR3 has 13 residues. The CDR3 protein is CASRRAGTETQYF. The DNA for the CDR3 is TGTGCCAGCAGGCGAGCGGGTACGGAGACCCAGTACTTC.

This chain links TRBV11-3 with TRBJ2-2; maybe TRBD1 (6 bases). The V end was cut by 2 bases, the J end by 9 bases, with 13 bases between. In germline, CDR1 is SGHNT, CDR2 YENEEA. CDR3 length: 14 amino acids. CDR3 region: CASSLSRGQRELFF. The DNA for the CDR3 is TGTGCCAGCAGCTTATCCAGGGGCCAGCGGGAGCTGTTTTTT.

This clone has a handful of counts. The genes are TRBV11-3 and TRBJ1-2, with D perhaps TRBD1 (5 bases). V was shortened by 2 bases and J by 7 bases, with 14 bases between the two germline ends. The germline V gene encodes CDR1 SGHNT and CDR2 YENEEA. This CDR3 spans 14 amino acids. As DNA, the CDR3 is TGTGCCAGCAGCTTATCAGGGAGCCAAGGTGGCTACACCTTC. The encoded protein is CASSLSGSQGGYTF.

The chain recombines TRBV28 with TRBJ1-1; TRBD1 aligns across 11 bases. CDR3 length: 14 residues. Germline V CDR1 and CDR2: MDHEN, SYDVKM. The V and J ends lost 7 bases and 6 bases, in that order; junction bases with no gene match: 7. The CDR3 bases are TGTGCCAGCAATACGCCGGGACAGGGGGCTGAAGCTTTCTTT. Translated, it gives CASNTPGQGAEAFF.

Points on this clone: The same CDR3 also results from other DNA sequences found in this sample. This chain links TRBV4-2 with TRBJ1-5; tentatively, D is TRBD1 (5 bases). Germline V CDR1 and CDR2: LGHNA, YNFKEQ. V lost 0 bases, J lost 0 bases, and 9 bases lay in between. The CDR3 is 16 residues long. The CDR3 nucleotides read TGTGCCAGCAGCCAAGACGGGGGGGGTAGCAATCAGCCCCAGCATTTT. Translated, it gives CASSQDGGGSNQPQHF.

The chain couples TRBV6-1 to TRBJ2-7; the match to TRBD2 covers 7 bases. V lost 2 bases, J lost 4 bases, and 8 bases stayed unmatched. Per the germline V gene, CDR1 is MNHNS and CDR2 is SASEGT. This CDR3 has 15 residues. The CDR3 loop reads CASSEIGRRGYEQYF. CDR3 DNA: TGTGCCAGCAGTGAAATAGGGAGGCGGGGGTACGAGCAGTACTTC.

The rearrangement joins TRBV11-1 to TRBJ1-1; D is undetermined. Trimming took off 6 bases at V and 1 base at J, with 3 bases between the two ends. The length of the CDR3 is 11 residues. Looked up from germline, CDR1 is SGHAT and CDR2 is FQDESV (reference sequence). CDR3 nucleotides: TGTGCCAGCAGGGCGAACACTGAAGCTTTCTTT. This translates into CASRANTEAFF.

This chain uses TRBV5-6 with TRBJ1-5; D not certain. V was trimmed by 4 bases and J by 4 bases, leaving 12 bases between them. Germline loops: CDR1 SGHDT, CDR2 YYEEEE. The length of the CDR3 is 14 residues. The CDR3 bases are TGTGCCAGCAGCCTAGGGCCGTCTAATCAGCCCCAGCATTTT. It yields the protein CASSLGPSNQPQHF.

V is TRBV9 and J is TRBJ2-2; D remains unclear. V shed 1 base and J shed 2 bases, with 9 bases lying between them. The germline V gene has CDR1 SGDLS and CDR2 YYNGEE. The CDR3 sequence is 15 residues long. This CDR3 is CASSVSHFNTGELFF. CDR3 DNA: TGTGCCAGCAGCGTAAGCCACTTTAACACCGGGGAGCTGTTTTTT.